A single TCR beta chain is shown here with its context. One end of the junction does not line up with germline, which may come from a read error. The sample originates from a study of glioma-infiltrating T cells. The iRepertoire nested amplicon-rescue multiplex PCR amplified TCR alpha and beta CDR3s from RNA. TCRdb itself ran the multiplex PCR reads through MiXCR, one entry per CDR3 protein. The data contain about 410,000 distinct CDR3 sequences, 35% to 45% of them singletons. Sequencing used glioma tissue, nonneoplastic brain tissue, or PBMCs (not recorded which). This clonotype originated in a human donor with low-grade glioma or glioblastoma, undergoing nonglioma brain surgery, or in good health (not recorded which).

The chain's CDR3 is CARSSAGDSNQPQHF. The CDR3 bases are TGTGCCAGAAGTTCGGCAGGGGATAGCAATCAGCCCCAGCATTTT. The chain couples TRBV27 to TRBJ1-5; possibly TRBD1 for D (6 bases). CDR1 and CDR2 from the germline V gene are MNHEY and SMNVEV (reference sequence). The CDR3 spans 15 residues.